The clone carrying this T cell receptor beta chain was counted many times. The antigen is undetermined. Researchers amplified the TCR beta CDR3 regions from RNA transcripts. HTBI primers were the set used in a first-round RT-PCR of the TCR CDR3. In TCRdb, the multiplex PCR reads were re-called with MiXCR into one record per CDR3 protein. The profile shows hundreds of thousands of distinct CDR3 sequences, roughly 25% of them singletons. This specimen comes from a study of T cells in Graves' hyperthyroidism and ophthalmopathy. Exclusion of patients followed from uncontrolled infection, other autoimmune disease, pregnancy or lactation. The germline V gene encodes CDR1 MDHEN and CDR2 SYDVKM. This CDR3 comprises 15 residues. V lost 6 bases and J lost 5; bases outside the gene matches: 10. Study-level findings and limits: The model made its ophthalmopathy prediction, and onset followed a median 6.5 months later.

Specimen: blood. The chain joins TRBV28 to TRBJ2-7; 10 positions agree with TRBD1. The receptor comes from a man aged 50 to 59 with Graves' hyperthyroidism. The CDR3 sequence: CASSLGGQGRDEQYF. CDR3 coding DNA: TGTGCCAGCAGCTTAGGGGGACAGGGGAGGGACGAGCAGTACTTC.